Listed here is a single T cell receptor beta chain. Template material for amplifying TCR beta CDR3 regions consisted of RNA transcripts. Primed by the HTBI set, a first-round RT-PCR was run on the TCR CDR3. One entry per CDR3 protein results from TCRdb running MiXCR on the multiplex PCR reads. The repertoire holds 30,000 to 35,000 distinct CDR3 sequences, with around 52% as singletons. The cohort's ophthalmopathy patients, a group with duration under 3 months, had a Clinical Activity Score of at least 3 and a NOSPECS grade of at least 4. The data derive from a study of T cells in Graves' hyperthyroidism and ophthalmopathy. The TCR was taken from a woman aged 35 to 49 with Graves' ophthalmopathy. The sequencing input was blood.

CDR3 protein: CASSLFRDYNNEQFF. As DNA, the CDR3 is TGTGCCAGCAGCTTGTTCCGGGACTACAACAATGAGCAGTTCTTC. The chain links TRBV7-3 to TRBJ2-1; 7 bases match TRBD2. CDR3 length: 15 residues. The J segment lost 5 bases and the V segment lost 3 bases, leaving 7 bases of the junction unmatched. Germline loops: CDR1 SGHTA, CDR2 FQGTGA.